These 20 T cell receptor beta chains came from one sample sequenced in a study of blood T cell repertoires in COVID-19. TCRdb keeps only in-frame clones here, not all; method: immunoSEQ multiplex PCR. Among approximately 130,000 clones, over 80% were seen once, and the ten largest hold 15% to 20%. Material for sequencing was PBMCs or T cells enriched from blood (not recorded which). These receptors were obtained from a man aged 30 to 39 who had recovered from COVID-19.

J is TRBJ1-2 and V is TRBV3-1 (or the pseudogene TRBV3-2); 10 bases line up with TRBD1. Trimming cost V 2 bases and J 4 bases; bases outside gene matches: 4. The CDR3 is 15 amino acids. The germline CDR1 and CDR2 sequences are LGHDT and YNNKEL (reference sequence). The CDR3 here is CASSQRGTGVYGYTF. DNA of the CDR3: TGTGCCAGCAGCCAAAGGGGGACAGGGGTCTATGGCTACACCTTC.

J is TRBJ1-1 and V is TRBV6-5; 7 bases are shared with TRBD1. This CDR3 spans 13 amino acids. Trimming removed 10 bases from V and 7 bases from J; junction bases left unmatched: 12. Germline CDR1 is MNHEY and CDR2 is SVGAGI. The chain's CDR3 is CATVSLGDSEAFF. As DNA, the CDR3 is TGTGCCACCGTTTCTTTAGGGGACAGTGAAGCTTTCTTT.

The chain carries TRBV27 and TRBJ2-7; 10 bases are shared with TRBD1. V lost 3 bases to trimming and J lost 3 bases; unmatched junction nucleotides: 2. Germline assignment: CDR1 MNHEY and CDR2 SMNVEV (reference sequence). The length of the CDR3 is 14 residues. The CDR3 is CASSFRDRGYEQYF. CDR3 sequence (DNA): TGTGCCAGCAGTTTCCGGGACAGGGGCTACGAGCAGTACTTC.

The rearrangement links TRBV7-9 to TRBJ1-4, with a tentative D call TRBD1 (5 bases). Germline CDR1 is SEHNR and CDR2 is FQNEAQ (reference sequence). This CDR3 spans 14 amino acids. Trimming shortened V by 4 bases and J by 5 bases, and 11 bases separated the two germline ends. This CDR3 reads CASSSGLGNEKLFF. The CDR3 nucleotides read TGTGCCAGCAGCTCGGGACTGGGGAATGAAAAACTGTTTTTT. Full variable domain (remainder filled in from reference TRBV7-9 and TRBJ1-4): DTGVSQNPRHKITKRGQNVTFRCDPISEHNRLYWYRQTLGQGPEFLTYFQNEAQLEKSRLLSDRFSAERPKGSFSTLEIQRTEQGDSAMYLCASSSGLGNEKLFFGSGTQLSVL.

The V call is TRBV12-1, the J call TRBJ1-4. TRBV12-1 is recorded as a pseudogene. This CDR3 comprises 10 residues. The CDR3 DNA follows: TGTGCCAGCAGCCCTCGTTCGGGGTTTTTT. Translation: CASSPRSGFF.

The rearrangement joins TRBV25-1 to TRBJ2-2, with a weak D call TRBD2 (7 bases). V lost 4 bases and J 2 bases, leaving 14 bases between the germline ends. This CDR3 region has 16 residues. Germline CDR1 and CDR2: MGHDK and SYGVNS. The CDR3 DNA sequence: TGTGCCAGCAGTGCGGCGAGGGGGGGAAACACCGGGGAGCTGTTTTTT. This gives the protein CASSAARGGNTGELFF. Looking up the rest from reference TRBV25-1 and TRBJ2-2 gives the full variable domain: EADIYQTPRYLVIGTGKKITLECSQTMGHDKMYWYQQDPGMELHLIHYSYGVNSTEKGDLSSESTVSRIRTEHFPLTLESARPSHTSQYLCASSAARGGNTGELFFGEGSRLTVL.

The chain couples TRBV13 to TRBJ1-2, with D possibly being TRBD1 (6 bases). CDR1 PRHDT and CDR2 FYEKMQ come from the germline V gene (reference sequence). The CDR3 totals 13 residues. Trimming left V 2 bases short and J 2 bases short, with 6 bases between. The CDR3 nucleotides read TGTGCCAGCAGCTTAACAGGGAACTATGGCTACACCTTC. Its translation is CASSLTGNYGYTF.

V usage is TRBV5-1 and J usage is TRBJ2-3; TRBD2 matches 9 bases. The CDR3 loop spans 15 amino acids. The germline gives CDR1 SGHRS, CDR2 YFSETQ. V lost 4 bases, J lost 6 bases, and 9 bases stayed unmatched. The chain's CDR3 is CASSPAGGHPDTQYF. The CDR3 region has the DNA TGCGCCAGCAGCCCAGCGGGAGGCCACCCCGATACGCAGTATTTT.

The gene calls are TRBV6-5 and TRBJ2-5; 7 bases agree with TRBD1. The CDR3 has 14 amino acids. Per the germline V gene, CDR1 is MNHEY and CDR2 is SVGAGI. The J segment lost 1 base and the V segment lost 6 bases, leaving 5 bases of the junction unmatched. The chain's CDR3 is CASSQGTAQETQYF. CDR3 in DNA: TGTGCCAGCAGCCAAGGGACAGCCCAAGAGACCCAGTACTTC.

This clone has only one observation. The gene calls are TRBV7-9 and TRBJ1-2; 7 bases match TRBD1. The length of the CDR3 is 17 residues. CDR1 SEHNR and CDR2 FQNEAQ come from the germline V gene (reference sequence). V dropped 0 bases and J dropped 8; count of bases not matched to a gene: 15. CDR3 amino acids: CASSLAGTATGSDGYTF. The CDR3 region has the DNA TGTGCCAGCAGCTTAGCCGGGACAGCTACGGGGTCTGACGGCTACACCTTC. The full variable domain, in which reference TRBV7-9 and TRBJ1-2 provide the parts outside the CDR3, is DTGVSQNPRHKITKRGQNVTFRCDPISEHNRLYWYRQTLGQGPEFLTYFQNEAQLEKSRLLSDRFSAERPKGSFSTLEIQRTEQGDSAMYLCASSLAGTATGSDGYTFGSGTRLTVV.

The V and J genes are TRBV5-4 and TRBJ2-1; TRBD2 matches 10 bases. This CDR3 is 16 amino acids long. The V gene end was trimmed by 3 bases and the J gene end by 4 bases; junction bases not matched to a gene: 7. Germline values: CDR1 SGHNT, CDR2 YYREEE (reference sequence). The CDR3 nucleotides read TGTGCCAGCAGCTCCTACGGACTAGCGGCTTACAATGAGCAGTTCTTC. It specifies CASSSYGLAAYNEQFF.

The rearrangement links TRBV3-1 (or the pseudogene TRBV3-2) to TRBJ1-2, with TRBD1 matching over 8 bases. This CDR3 is 16 amino acids long. The germline gives CDR1 LGHDT, CDR2 YNNKEL (reference sequence). Trimming took 0 bases from V and 5 from J; bases not matched to a gene: 8. CDR3 residues: CASSQDRWTGQYGYTF. As DNA, the CDR3 is TGTGCCAGCAGCCAAGATCGCTGGACAGGGCAATATGGCTACACCTTC.

The chain links TRBV19 to TRBJ2-3; 13 bases match TRBD2. This CDR3 contains 16 residues. Germline V gene lookup returns CDR1 LNHDA and CDR2 SQIVND (reference sequence). The V and J ends lost 4 bases and 5 bases, in that order; junction bases with no gene match: 6. The CDR3 loop is CASSTGLAGVLDTQYF. The DNA of the CDR3 is TGTGCCAGTAGTACCGGACTAGCGGGAGTTTTAGATACGCAGTATTTT.

The chain combines TRBV5-4 with TRBJ2-2, with 11 bases identical to TRBD2. The V and J ends lost 4 bases and 2 bases, in that order; junction bases with no gene match: 7. The germline CDR1 and CDR2 sequences are SGHNT and YYREEE (reference sequence). CDR3 length: 17 amino acids. This CDR3 is CASSTYTSGGNTGELFF. The DNA for the CDR3 is TGTGCCAGCAGCACGTACACTAGCGGGGGAAACACCGGGGAGCTGTTTTTT.

This rearrangement joins TRBV11-2 to TRBJ2-7, with D unclear. The germline CDR1 and CDR2 sequences are SGHAT and FQNNGV. The CDR3 runs 12 residues. The V gene lost 4 bases and the J gene lost 3 bases, with 7 bases spanning the gap. The DNA of the CDR3 is TGTGCCAGCAGCTCAGACAACTACGAGCAGTACTTC. It translates to CASSSDNYEQYF.

V is TRBV19 and J is TRBJ1-1; the D gene is possibly TRBD1 (5 bases). Germline V gives CDR1 LNHDA, CDR2 SQIVND (reference sequence). V dropped 3 bases and J dropped 3 bases, with 11 bases sitting between them. This CDR3 spans 14 amino acids. The CDR3 loop reads CASSIREGYTEAFF. Written as DNA, the CDR3 is TGTGCCAGTAGTATTAGGGAGGGGTACACTGAAGCTTTCTTT.

This sequence joins TRBV7-9 and TRBJ2-7; 10 positions agree with TRBD1. CDR1 SEHNR and CDR2 FQNEAQ come from the germline V gene (reference sequence). The CDR3 is 16 amino acids. V lost 10 bases, J lost 2 bases, and 14 bases stayed unmatched. The CDR3, as DNA: TGTGCCACAACCTCCTCCGGGACAGGGGAACCCTACGAGCAGTACTTC. This codes for CATTSSGTGEPYEQYF.

V and J are TRBV6-6 and TRBJ2-3, with 10 bases aligning to TRBD2. Losses at the gene ends were 5 bases for V and 3 bases for J; bases not matched to a gene: 11. This CDR3 region has 17 residues. The germline V gene has CDR1 MNHNY and CDR2 SVGAGI (reference sequence). The CDR3 region is CASSPHRGSGRTDTQYF. In DNA form, the CDR3 reads TGTGCCAGCAGTCCCCATCGGGGTAGCGGGAGGACAGATACGCAGTATTTT.

In regard to this clone: At the DNA level, this CDR3 is encoded by other sequences in the same sample as well. The rearrangement uses TRBV11-2 and TRBJ1-4; 7 nucleotides agree with TRBD1. Trimming removed 5 bases from V and 4 bases from J; junction bases left unmatched: 7. The CDR3 loop spans 15 amino acids. Germline assignment: CDR1 SGHAT and CDR2 FQNNGV. CDR3 coding DNA: TGTGCCAGCAGCCCCCGACAGGGTGGTAATGAAAAACTGTTTTTT. This codes for CASSPRQGGNEKLFF.

The chain has TRBV6-2 or TRBV6-3 and TRBJ1-2; TRBD1 is a possible D gene (5 bases). CDR1 and CDR2 (germline): MNHEY, SVGEGT. Deletions cut 5 bases from V and 2 bases from J, with 12 bases between. The CDR3 length is 14 residues. The DNA of the CDR3 is TGTGCCAGCAGTCCCGGACACCTAAACTATGGCTACACCTTC. It codes for CASSPGHLNYGYTF.